A single sample is the source of the 19 T cell receptor beta chains below, sequenced in a study of CD8 T cells in Susac syndrome. The RNA input was roughly 0.45 to 1 ug, and it was reverse transcribed with random hexamers. One entry per CDR3 protein, called by TCRdb with MiXCR from the immunoSEQ multiplex PCR reads. The table shows 400,000 to 550,000 distinct CDR3 sequences, with roughly 85% occurring only once. The sample consisted of CD8+ T cells from PBMCs. The receptors originated from a human donor with multiple sclerosis.

Written as DNA, the CDR3 is TGCAGTGCTAGTCGCAGGTCCACAGATACGCAGTATTTT. Amino acids: CSASRRSTDTQYF. The rearrangement joins TRBV20-1 to TRBJ2-3; D is unresolved. V gave up 3 bases and J gave up 2 bases, with 9 bases separating them. CDR1 is DFQATT and CDR2 is SNEGSKA in the germline V gene (reference sequence). CDR3 length: 13 amino acids.

The chain carries TRBV11-2 and TRBJ2-7; D is unresolved. Deletions cut 3 bases from V and 3 bases from J, with 9 bases between. The CDR3 has 13 residues. Germline loops: CDR1 SGHAT, CDR2 FQNNGV. In nucleotides, the CDR3 is TGTGCCAGCAGCTTCTTACCGCTCTACGAGCAGTACTTC. The encoded protein is CASSFLPLYEQYF. Together with reference TRBV11-2 and TRBJ2-7, the CDR3 gives the full variable domain: EAGVAQSPRYKIIEKRQSVAFWCNPISGHATLYWYQQILGQGPKLLIQFQNNGVVDDSQLPKDRFSAERLKGVDSTLKIQPAKLEDSAVYLCASSFLPLYEQYFGPGTRLTVT.

This clonotype was observed a single time. V is TRBV20-1 and J is TRBJ2-7; TRBD1 matches at 8 bases. Germline values: CDR1 DFQATT, CDR2 SNEGSKA (reference sequence). V shed 2 bases and J 2 bases; nucleotides not matched to a gene: 2. The CDR3 has 13 residues. The chain's CDR3 is CSARKQGAYEQYF. DNA of the CDR3: TGCAGTGCTAGAAAACAGGGGGCCTACGAGCAGTACTTC.

This chain connects TRBV20-1 to TRBJ1-3; no reliable D call. The ends were cut back, 0 bases at V and 0 bases at J, with 9 bases in the middle. The CDR3 totals 15 residues. Germline V CDR1 and CDR2: DFQATT, SNEGSKA (reference sequence). The CDR3 sequence is CSARDTVYSGNTIYF. The CDR3 nucleotides are TGCAGTGCTAGAGATACGGTCTACTCTGGAAACACCATATATTTT.

The chain joins TRBV12-3 or TRBV12-4 to TRBJ2-7; D might be TRBD1 or TRBD2, each matching 5 bases. The V gene lost 0 bases and the J gene lost 6 bases, with 12 bases spanning the gap. This CDR3 region has 14 residues. The DNA for the CDR3 is TGTGCCAGCAGTTTAGCGCTCGCAGGGACCGAGCAGTACTTC. This encodes CASSLALAGTEQYF.

The chain couples TRBV12-3 or TRBV12-4 to TRBJ2-7; the match to TRBD2 covers 8 bases. The J segment lost 6 bases and the V segment lost 5 bases, leaving 9 bases of the junction unmatched. This CDR3 contains 14 residues. As DNA, the CDR3 is TGTGCCAGCAGTCTCCGAGCGGGAGTGGCCGAGCAGTACTTC. It translates to CASSLRAGVAEQYF.

The gene calls are TRBV19 and TRBJ2-1; the match to TRBD2 covers 13 bases. The CDR3 is made up of 15 amino acids. V lost 7 bases and J lost 10; bases outside the gene matches: 10. Germline CDR1 is LNHDA and CDR2 is SQIVND (reference sequence). The DNA for the CDR3 is TGTGCCAGTAATACACCGACTAGCGGGGGGTGGGAGCAGTTCTTC. Amino acid sequence: CASNTPTSGGWEQFF.

This clonotype was seen just once. V is TRBV27 and J is TRBJ2-1, with 15 positions matching TRBD2. CDR3 length: 18 amino acids. With 3 bases clipped from V and 8 bases from J, the junction kept 11 bases outside the gene matches. Germline lookup yields CDR1 MNHEY and CDR2 SMNVEV (reference sequence). The CDR3 DNA follows: TGTGCCAGCAGTTTTGGAAGCTGGACTAGCGGGGGGGCCGATGAGCAGTTCTTC. It encodes CASSFGSWTSGGADEQFF.

This clonotype occurred once. The rearrangement uses TRBV10-3 and TRBJ1-1, with 10 bases matching TRBD1. The CDR3 loop spans 15 amino acids. The germline gives CDR1 ENHRY, CDR2 SYGVKD. The V gene end was trimmed by 10 bases and the J gene end by 7 bases; junction bases not matched to a gene: 15. For the CDR3, the DNA is TGTGCCACTGTTCATTCGACAGGGGGCATCGATGAAGCTTTCTTT. This encodes CATVHSTGGIDEAFF.

The rearrangement joins TRBV20-1 to TRBJ2-3; D not certain. The length of the CDR3 is 13 residues. CDR1 and CDR2 from the germline V gene are DFQATT and SNEGSKA (reference sequence). V lost 7 bases and J 4 bases, leaving 15 bases between the germline ends. The CDR3 region has the DNA TGCAGTGTTCCGACTGGAACCTCAGATACGCAGTATTTT. Its translation: CSVPTGTSDTQYF.

The chain employs TRBV27 and TRBJ2-7; 14 bases match TRBD2. The CDR3 length is 18 residues. Trimming at V came to 5 bases and at J to 7 bases, leaving 16 bases not matched to a gene. Germline V gives CDR1 MNHEY, CDR2 SMNVEV (reference sequence). In DNA form, the CDR3 reads TGTGCCAGCAGTCCAGTACCCCCGGGACTAGCGGGAGTGGGAGAGCAGTACTTC. As protein: CASSPVPPGLAGVGEQYF.

As to this clonotype: The junction differs from germline at one of its ends, possibly a read error. V usage is TRBV5-1 and J usage is TRBJ2-6; D ambiguous. Per germline, CDR1 SGHRS and CDR2 YFSETQ. The CDR3 contains 16 residues. The CDR3 here is CASSLEQVSEANVLTF. The CDR3 region has the DNA TGCGCCAGCAGCTTGGAACAAGTATCTGAGGCCAACGTCCTGACTTTC. Supplemented by reference TRBV5-1 and TRBJ2-6, the full variable domain reads KAGVTQTPRYLIKTRGQQVTLSCSPISGHRSVSWYQQTPGQGLQFLFEYFSETQRNKGNFPGRFSGRQFSNSRSEMNVSTLELGDSALYLCASSLEQVSEANVLTFGAGSRLTVL.

This clonotype was seen a handful of times. As DNA, the CDR3 is TGTGCCAGCAGCACCGGGACAGGGGGTTCCTACGAGCAGTACTTC. Amino acid sequence: CASSTGTGGSYEQYF. The gene calls are TRBV11-1 and TRBJ2-7; 11 bases line up with TRBD1. This CDR3 is 15 amino acids long. The germline CDR1 and CDR2 sequences are SGHAT and FQDESV (reference sequence). J was trimmed by 1 base and V by 5 bases; bases with no gene match: 4.

This clonotype occurred a few times. J is TRBJ1-6 and V is TRBV6-5, with D possibly TRBD1 on 5 matching bases. Germline assignment: CDR1 MNHEY and CDR2 SVGAGI. This CDR3 contains 14 residues. V lost 2 bases to trimming and J lost 7 bases, with 9 bases between them. The CDR3 protein is CASSYEGVNSPLHF. In DNA form, the CDR3 reads TGTGCCAGCAGTTACGAAGGGGTCAATTCACCCCTCCACTTT.

The gene calls are TRBV28 and TRBJ2-7, with a weak D call TRBD1 (6 bases). Germline values: CDR1 MDHEN, CDR2 SYDVKM. The CDR3 runs to 14 residues. Between the trimmed V and J ends, which lost 3 bases and 2 bases, there was a span of 11 bases. In DNA form, the CDR3 reads TGTGCCAGCAGTTTCCTACAGGGACCCTACGAGCAGTACTTC. The encoded protein is CASSFLQGPYEQYF.

This sequence joins TRBV27 and TRBJ1-5; D is unresolved. The CDR3 is 16 residues long. Trimming pared 0 bases from V and 2 bases from J, leaving 11 bases between. CDR1 and CDR2 (germline): MNHEY, SMNVEV (reference sequence). The CDR3 DNA reads TGTGCCAGCAGTTTATCGACCCCCGAGGGCAATCAGCCCCAGCATTTT. Protein: CASSLSTPEGNQPQHF.

J is TRBJ1-1 and V is TRBV10-3, with D unclear. V was trimmed by 0 bases and J by 0 bases, leaving 5 bases between them. Germline assignment: CDR1 ENHRY and CDR2 SYGVKD. CDR3 length equals 14 residues. CDR3 nucleotides: TGTGCCATCAGTGAGTCGAATATGAACACTGAAGCTTTCTTT. It is translated as CAISESNMNTEAFF.

This chain joins TRBV27 and TRBJ1-4, with D hard to call. The germline V and J ends were trimmed by 1 base and 7 bases, with 4 bases remaining between them. Per germline, CDR1 MNHEY and CDR2 SMNVEV (reference sequence). CDR3 size: 12 residues. The CDR3 bases are TGTGCCAGCAGTTTATGGGGTGAAAAACTGTTTTTT. This translates into CASSLWGEKLFF.

The rearrangement links TRBV25-1 to TRBJ1-2; perhaps TRBD1 as D (5 bases). This CDR3 spans 14 amino acids. Trimming stripped 1 base from V and 3 bases from J, with 9 bases between. Germline loops: CDR1 MGHDK, CDR2 SYGVNS. The CDR3: CASSELVGHYGYTF. The DNA of the CDR3 is TGTGCCAGCAGTGAATTAGTGGGACACTATGGCTACACCTTC.